The rows below give T cell receptor beta chains drawn from one sample of a study of molecular identifiers for immune sequencing clone quantification. TCRdb itself ran the PCR reads through MiXCR, one entry per CDR3 protein. The sample holds 85,000 to 100,000 distinct CDR3 sequences, approximately 25% seen once. The sample taken for sequencing was naive CD8+ T cells from blood, with Jurkat cell RNA spiked in. The source of these receptors is a human donor in good health. Some libraries in this study had Jurkat cell RNA spiked in. The conserved cysteine and the conserved F or W are not part of the CDR3 here.

v_call,cdr3_aa
TRBV2,ASSETGSLAKNIQY
TRBV9,ASGVYGGTHSTDTQY
TRBV18,ASSPDPGTGIYEQY
TRBV7-9,ASSLEPLDRAYEQY
TRBV5-1,ASRDADCSGNTIY
TRBV7-9,ASSSGGPYSYGYT
TRBV19,ASRWGSGSAQY
TRBV5-1,ASSLVGRQGAADYGYT
TRBV7-7,ASSLIGFTEAF
TRBV19,ASSSLGPSYNEQF
TRBV13,ASSGKAAKSSYEQY
TRBV5-1,ASSLVVTPANTGELF
TRBV24-1,ATSEKTGTSDEQY
TRBV29-1,SVESGHETQY
TRBV30,AWSDNEQF
TRBV29-1,SVEDARGPFYEQY
TRBV5-6,ASSLSKDNYSNQPQH
TRBV4-3,ASSQDRGQGTEAF
TRBV6-5,ASRPDMMNTEAF
TRBV11-2,ASSEGVSGGYEQY
TRBV6-2/TRBV6-3,ASSYSRFQETQY
TRBV7-9,ASSPRTGNYEQY
TRBV4-3,ASSQDLGAGGNGYT
TRBV4-1,ASSQAGGLYEQY
TRBV12-3/TRBV12-4,ASSFEGLGLFDEQF
TRBV19,AIGTGENEQF
TRBV11-2,ASSLEQGVVDTQY
TRBV6-5,ASSYSSGSSYNEQF
TRBV29-1,SVAGRTGEQY
TRBV27,ASSITTGRTDTQY
TRBV12-3/TRBV12-4,ASSPQGANNQPQH
TRBV12-3/TRBV12-4,ASILAGDRGYNEQF
TRBV4-3,ASSPAGSSYEQY
TRBV3-1,AGSQDSSGYSYEQY
TRBV23-1,ASSVYDRGETQY
TRBV27,ASSPLSFGQGIAYEQY
TRBV6-2/TRBV6-3,ASLDSLNEKLF
TRBV19,ASRTGITEAF
TRBV27,ASTRLAGLTDTQY
TRBV27,ASRIAGDLDEQF
TRBV4-2,ASSHSSGRGNEQF